This T cell receptor (beta chain) was observed in a study of early T cells in non-severe SARS-CoV-2 infection. Study at large: Bulk RNA taken from unsorted whole blood was sequenced, leaving chains unpaired. Overall study findings and caveats: Private and CD4 specificities were missed by VDJdb matching, skewed to anti-spike CD8.

The CDR3 consists of 13 residues. Germline trimming cut 4 bases from V and 3 bases from J; bases unmatched to any gene: 1. Germline assignment: CDR1 SGHNT and CDR2 YYREEE (reference sequence). This clonotype was recorded many times. Its antigen is not known. The protocol attached unique molecular identifiers to individual cDNA molecules. TCRdb called the 5' RACE reads again in MiXCR, with one record for every CDR3 protein. Found here are 55,000 or so distinct CDR3 sequences, more than 9% of them singletons; the top ten hold more than 8.5%. What was sequenced was whole blood. V is TRBV5-4 and J is TRBJ2-3, with 8 bases fitting TRBD1. The sequence derives from an adult who was a healthcare worker with PCR-confirmed SARS-CoV-2 infection or an uninfected control (not recorded which). The CDR3 protein is CASSQGATDTQYF. CDR3 nucleotides: TGTGCCAGCAGCCAGGGGGCAACAGATACGCAGTATTTT. Combining the CDR3 with reference TRBV5-4 and TRBJ2-3 gives the whole variable domain ETGVTQSPTHLIKTRGQQVTLRCSSQSGHNTVSWYQQALGQGPQFIFQYYREEENGRGNFPPRFSGLQFPNYSSELNVNALELDDSALYLCASSQGATDTQYFGPGTRLTVL.